The subject of this entry is one TCR beta chain. Its antigen is as yet unknown. TCR beta CDR3 sequences were amplified from RNA transcripts. The TCR CDR3 first-round RT-PCR relied on the HTBI primer set. TCRdb itself ran the multiplex PCR reads through MiXCR, one entry per CDR3 protein. This sample yields more than 550,000 distinct CDR3 sequences, of which over 40% are seen a single time; about 7.2% belongs to the top ten. The data derive from a study of T cells in Graves' hyperthyroidism and ophthalmopathy. Exclusions: uncontrolled infection, other autoimmune disease, pregnancy, lactation. Study-wide points: Ophthalmopathy was predicted by the model a median of approximately 6 months ahead of onset. Blood also held most thyroid clonotypes expanded beyond 0.001. Ophthalmopathy could be told apart from stable hyperthyroidism with a 13 V-J model.

The germline CDR1 and CDR2 sequences are LNHNV and YYDKDF (reference sequence). J was trimmed by 10 bases and V by 3 bases; bases with no gene match: 9. CDR3 length: 15 amino acids. This receptor was obtained from an adult man with Graves' disease, either hyperthyroidism or ophthalmopathy (not recorded which). The chain couples TRBV15 to TRBJ1-6, with TRBD1 identical over 7 bases. Input material: peripheral blood or thyroid tissue (not recorded which). CDR3 DNA sequence: TGTGCCACCAGCAGCGACAGGGTGTCGGGATCACCCCTCCACTTT. Protein: CATSSDRVSGSPLHF.